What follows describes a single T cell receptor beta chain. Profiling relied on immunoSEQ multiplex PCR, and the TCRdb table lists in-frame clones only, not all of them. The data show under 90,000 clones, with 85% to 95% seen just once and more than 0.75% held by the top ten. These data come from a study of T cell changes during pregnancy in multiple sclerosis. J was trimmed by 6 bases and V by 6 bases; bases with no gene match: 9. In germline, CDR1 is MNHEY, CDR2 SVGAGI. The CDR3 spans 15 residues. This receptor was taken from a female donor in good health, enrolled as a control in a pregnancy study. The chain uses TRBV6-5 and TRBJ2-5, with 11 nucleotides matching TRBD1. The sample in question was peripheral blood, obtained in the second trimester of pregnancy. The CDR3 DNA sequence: TGTGCCAGCAGCCTTGGGACAGGGGGTATGAAGACCCAGTACTTC. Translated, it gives CASSLGTGGMKTQYF.